Each of the 2 T cell receptor beta chains below was sequenced from the same sample in a study of spatial heterogeneity in lung cancer. Stated time point: sample taken at primary tumor resection. No cells were sorted before sequencing. The whole RNA sequenced was extracted from tumor, nontumor lung or frozen PBMC. TCRdb recomputed calls from the 5' RACE reads with MiXCR, one row per CDR3 protein. The profile shows tens of thousands of distinct CDR3 sequences, roughly an eighth of them singletons. The material sequenced was PBMCs, taken at surgery. The receptor source for this set is a male donor with early-stage non-small cell lung cancer.

This chain links TRBV9 with TRBJ1-6; D might be TRBD1 (6 bases). Germline assignment: CDR1 SGDLS and CDR2 YYNGEE. Deletions cut 7 bases from V and 8 bases from J, with 16 bases between. CDR3 length: 14 amino acids. CDR3 region: CASAPLDRHSPLHF. As DNA, the CDR3 is TGTGCCAGCGCCCCCCTCGACAGGCATTCACCCCTCCACTTT.

There are a few counts of this clonotype. V and J are TRBV5-1 and TRBJ1-1; 11 bases agree with TRBD1. The CDR3 runs to 15 residues. Germline V CDR1 and CDR2: SGHRS, YFSETQ. V trimming: 4 bases; J trimming: 8 bases; junction bases outside the gene matches: 10. In DNA, the CDR3 is TGCGCCAGCAGCCAAATGGGACAGGGGGAGTCGGAAGCTTTCTTT. This sequence encodes CASSQMGQGESEAFF.